These 4 T cell receptor beta chains were all obtained from the same sample, sequenced in a study of T-cell memory formation after mild COVID-19. TCRdb redid the calling of the 5' RACE reads with MiXCR, one entry per CDR3 protein. The table includes 190,000 or so distinct CDR3 sequences, around a fifth detected once. The specimen sequenced was PBMCs or a T cell subset sorted from them (not recorded which). These receptor sequences come from an adult woman who had mild COVID-19 (a few samples of this study predate the infection). Cell type and time point are not known.

V and J are TRBV5-1 and TRBJ2-1; 12 bases fit TRBD1. CDR1 SGHRS and CDR2 YFSETQ come from the germline V gene. The CDR3 runs 14 residues. The ends lost 6 bases at V and 8 bases at J; junction bases unmatched: 6. CDR3 in DNA: TGCGCCAGCAAGGCGGGACAGGGGGCATATGAGCAGTTCTTC. Protein sequence: CASKAGQGAYEQFF.

V and J are TRBV4-1 and TRBJ2-7; D ambiguous. The CDR3 length is 15 residues. The V end lost 1 base, the J end lost 3 bases, and 13 bases lay between the germline ends. Germline assignment: CDR1 MGHRA and CDR2 YSYEKL. CDR3 DNA sequence: TGCGCCAGCAGCCAAGCCTTAAGCGCGATCTACGAGCAGTACTTC. Its protein product is CASSQALSAIYEQYF.

This clonotype has more than one count but fewer than ten. This chain links TRBV9 with TRBJ2-3; the match to TRBD2 covers 11 bases. J gave up 2 bases and V 0 bases, and 5 bases lay outside the gene matches. This CDR3 contains 17 residues. Per the germline V gene, CDR1 is SGDLS and CDR2 is YYNGEE. The CDR3 here is CASSVVTSGGTTDTQYF. In DNA, the CDR3 is TGTGCCAGCAGCGTAGTAACTAGCGGGGGAACCACAGATACGCAGTATTTT.

This clonotype was observed at least ten times. The rearrangement uses TRBV15 and TRBJ2-2; D assignment may be TRBD1 or TRBD2 (6 bases each). V was clipped by 5 bases and J by 3 bases, with 25 bases between them. The CDR3 covers 19 residues. Germline CDR1 and CDR2: LNHNV and YYDKDF (reference sequence). The CDR3 loop reads CATSGPEGRTGKDTGELFF. DNA of the CDR3: TGTGCCACCAGCGGACCGGAGGGGCGAACAGGGAAGGACACCGGGGAGCTGTTTTTT.